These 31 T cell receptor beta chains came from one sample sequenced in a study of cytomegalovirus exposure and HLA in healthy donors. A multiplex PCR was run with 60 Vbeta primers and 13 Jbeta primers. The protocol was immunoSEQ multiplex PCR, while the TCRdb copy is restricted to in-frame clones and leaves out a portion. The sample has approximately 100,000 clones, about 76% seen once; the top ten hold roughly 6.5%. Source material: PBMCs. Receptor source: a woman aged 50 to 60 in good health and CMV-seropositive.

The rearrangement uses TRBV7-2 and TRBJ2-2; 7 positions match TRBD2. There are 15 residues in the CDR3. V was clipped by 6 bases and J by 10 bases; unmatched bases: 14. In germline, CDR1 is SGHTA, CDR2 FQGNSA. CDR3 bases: TGTGCCAGCAGGGGTAATTACGGGGGGTCAGTGGAGCTGTTTTTT. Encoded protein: CASRGNYGGSVELFF.

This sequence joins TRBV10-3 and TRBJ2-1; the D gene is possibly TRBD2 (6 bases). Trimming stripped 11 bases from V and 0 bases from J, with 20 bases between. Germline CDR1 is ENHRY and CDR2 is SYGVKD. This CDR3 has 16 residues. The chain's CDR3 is CAAGPIGGSSYNEQFF. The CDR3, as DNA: TGTGCCGCTGGTCCGATCGGGGGAAGCTCCTACAATGAGCAGTTCTTC.

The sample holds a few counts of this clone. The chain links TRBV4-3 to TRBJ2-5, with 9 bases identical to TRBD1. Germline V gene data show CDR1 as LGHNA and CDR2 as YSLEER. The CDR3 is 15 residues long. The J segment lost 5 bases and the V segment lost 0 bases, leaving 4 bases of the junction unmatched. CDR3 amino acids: CASSQETGGWETQYF. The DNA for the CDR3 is TGCGCCAGCAGCCAAGAGACAGGGGGGTGGGAGACCCAGTACTTC.

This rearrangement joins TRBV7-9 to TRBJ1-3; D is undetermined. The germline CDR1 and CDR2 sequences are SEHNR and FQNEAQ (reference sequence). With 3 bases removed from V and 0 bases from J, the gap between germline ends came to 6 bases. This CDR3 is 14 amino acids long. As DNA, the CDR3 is TGTGCCAGCAGCTTTGAGGCCTCTGGAAACACCATATATTTT. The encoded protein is CASSFEASGNTIYF.

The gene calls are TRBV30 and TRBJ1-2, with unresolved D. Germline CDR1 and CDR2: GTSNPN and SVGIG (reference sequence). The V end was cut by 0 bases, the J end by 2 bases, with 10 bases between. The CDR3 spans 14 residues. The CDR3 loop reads CAWSVQDGNYGYTF. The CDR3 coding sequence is TGTGCCTGGAGTGTACAAGACGGGAACTATGGCTACACCTTC.

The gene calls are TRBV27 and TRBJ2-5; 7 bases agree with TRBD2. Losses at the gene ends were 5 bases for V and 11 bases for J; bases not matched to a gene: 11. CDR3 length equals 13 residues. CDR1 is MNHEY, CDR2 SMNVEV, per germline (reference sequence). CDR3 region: CASSGDGGGEQYF. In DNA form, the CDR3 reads TGTGCCAGCAGTGGGGATGGGGGAGGGGAGCAGTACTTC.

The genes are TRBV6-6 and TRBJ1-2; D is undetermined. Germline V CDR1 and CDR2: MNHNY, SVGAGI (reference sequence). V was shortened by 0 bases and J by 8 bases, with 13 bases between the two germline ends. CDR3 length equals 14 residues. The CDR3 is CASSYSPGSEGYTF. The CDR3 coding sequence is TGTGCCAGCAGTTACTCACCCGGGTCGGAAGGCTACACCTTC.

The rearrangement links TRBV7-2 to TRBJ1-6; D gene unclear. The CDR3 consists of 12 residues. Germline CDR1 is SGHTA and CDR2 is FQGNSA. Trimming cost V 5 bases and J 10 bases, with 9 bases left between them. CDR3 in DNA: TGTGCCAGCAGCCCCGTCCGGTCACCCCTCCACTTT. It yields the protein CASSPVRSPLHF.

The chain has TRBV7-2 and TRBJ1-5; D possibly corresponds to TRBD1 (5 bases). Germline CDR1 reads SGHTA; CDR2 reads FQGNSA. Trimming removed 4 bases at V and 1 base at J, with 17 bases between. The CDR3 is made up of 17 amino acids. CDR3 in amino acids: CASSSTGGVGSNQPQHF. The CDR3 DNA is TGTGCCAGCAGCTCCACGGGGGGGGTGGGAAGCAATCAGCCCCAGCATTTT.

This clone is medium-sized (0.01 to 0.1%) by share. CDR3 protein: CASSVAEGQSAEAFF. In DNA, the CDR3 is TGTGCCAGCAGCGTAGCTGAGGGACAAAGCGCTGAAGCTTTCTTT. The V and J genes are TRBV9 and TRBJ1-1, with TRBD1 as a possible D gene (6 bases). The CDR3 spans 15 residues. The germline V gene has CDR1 SGDLS and CDR2 YYNGEE. Trimming took 0 bases from V and 6 from J, leaving 15 bases between them.

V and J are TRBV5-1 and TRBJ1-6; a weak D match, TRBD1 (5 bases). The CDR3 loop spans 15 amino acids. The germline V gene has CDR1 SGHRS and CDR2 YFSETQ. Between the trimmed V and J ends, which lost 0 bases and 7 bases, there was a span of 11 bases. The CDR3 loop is CASSLGGAGNSPLHF. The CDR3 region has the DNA TGCGCCAGCAGCTTGGGTGGGGCTGGGAATTCACCCCTCCACTTT. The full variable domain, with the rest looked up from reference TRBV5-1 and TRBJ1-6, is KAGVTQTPRYLIKTRGQQVTLSCSPISGHRSVSWYQQTPGQGLQFLFEYFSETQRNKGNFPGRFSGRQFSNSRSEMNVSTLELGDSALYLCASSLGGAGNSPLHFGNGTRLTVT.

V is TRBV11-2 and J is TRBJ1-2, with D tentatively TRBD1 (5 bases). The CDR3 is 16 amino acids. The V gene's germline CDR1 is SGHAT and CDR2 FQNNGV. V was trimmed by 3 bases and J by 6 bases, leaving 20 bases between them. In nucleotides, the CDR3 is TGTGCCAGCAGCTTTCCTCCTGAATCAGGGAGGAATGGCTACACCTTC. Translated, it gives CASSFPPESGRNGYTF.

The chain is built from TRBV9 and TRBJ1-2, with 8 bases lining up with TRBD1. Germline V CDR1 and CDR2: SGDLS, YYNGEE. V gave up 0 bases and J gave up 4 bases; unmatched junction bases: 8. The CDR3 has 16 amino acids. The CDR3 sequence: CASSVGWQGAGYGYTF. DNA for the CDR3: TGTGCCAGCAGCGTAGGTTGGCAGGGGGCTGGCTATGGCTACACCTTC.

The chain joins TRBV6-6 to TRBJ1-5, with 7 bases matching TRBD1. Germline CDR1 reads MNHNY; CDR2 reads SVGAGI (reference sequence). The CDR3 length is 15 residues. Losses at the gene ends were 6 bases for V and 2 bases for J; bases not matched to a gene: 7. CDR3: CASSLAQGGNQPQHF. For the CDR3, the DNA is TGTGCCAGCAGCCTAGCGCAGGGGGGCAATCAGCCCCAGCATTTT.

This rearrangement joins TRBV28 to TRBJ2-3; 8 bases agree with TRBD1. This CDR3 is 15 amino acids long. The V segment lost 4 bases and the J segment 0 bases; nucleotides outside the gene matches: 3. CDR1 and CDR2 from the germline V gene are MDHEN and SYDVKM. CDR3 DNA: TGTGCCAGCAGTTCCGACAGGGGAAGCACAGATACGCAGTATTTT. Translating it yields CASSSDRGSTDTQYF.

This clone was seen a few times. CDR3 sequence reads: CASSPGQSNSPLHF. The CDR3 nucleotides read TGCGCCAGCAGCCCGGGACAGAGTAATTCACCCCTCCACTTT. This sequence joins TRBV4-3 and TRBJ1-6, with 7 nucleotides matching TRBD1. The CDR3 consists of 14 residues. V lost 4 bases and J lost 6; bases outside the gene matches: 3. The germline V gene has CDR1 LGHNA and CDR2 YSLEER.

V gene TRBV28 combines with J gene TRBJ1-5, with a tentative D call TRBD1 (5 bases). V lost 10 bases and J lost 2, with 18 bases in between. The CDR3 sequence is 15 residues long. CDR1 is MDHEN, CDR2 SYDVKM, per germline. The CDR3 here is CATLPGGRGNQPQHF. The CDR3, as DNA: TGTGCCACCCTCCCGGGGGGAAGGGGCAATCAGCCCCAGCATTTT.

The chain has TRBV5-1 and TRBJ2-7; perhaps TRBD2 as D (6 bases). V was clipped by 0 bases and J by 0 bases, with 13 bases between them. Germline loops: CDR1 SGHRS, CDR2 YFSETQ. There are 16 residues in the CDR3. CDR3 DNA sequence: TGCGCCAGCAGCTTGGCCGGGAGTCCCTACTCCTACGAGCAGTACTTC. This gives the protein CASSLAGSPYSYEQYF. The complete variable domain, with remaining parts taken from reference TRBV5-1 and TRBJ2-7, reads KAGVTQTPRYLIKTRGQQVTLSCSPISGHRSVSWYQQTPGQGLQFLFEYFSETQRNKGNFPGRFSGRQFSNSRSEMNVSTLELGDSALYLCASSLAGSPYSYEQYFGPGTRLTVT.

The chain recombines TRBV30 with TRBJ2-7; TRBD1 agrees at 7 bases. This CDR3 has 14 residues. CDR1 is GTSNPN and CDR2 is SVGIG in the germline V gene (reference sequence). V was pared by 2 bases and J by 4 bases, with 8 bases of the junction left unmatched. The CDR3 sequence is CAWSPSDREYEQYF. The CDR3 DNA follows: TGTGCCTGGAGTCCCTCCGACAGGGAATACGAGCAGTACTTC.

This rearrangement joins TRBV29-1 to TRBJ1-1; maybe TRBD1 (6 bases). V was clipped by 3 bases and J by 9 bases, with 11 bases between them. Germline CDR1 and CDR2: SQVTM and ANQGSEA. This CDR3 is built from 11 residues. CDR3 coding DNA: TGCAGCGTTGATGTAGGGGGAAAAGCTTTCTTT. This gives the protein CSVDVGGKAFF.

CDR3 loop: CASSLAGARETQYF. CDR3 coding DNA: TGTGCCAGCAGTTTGGCGGGGGCTAGGGAGACCCAGTACTTC. The rearrangement joins TRBV27 to TRBJ2-5; TRBD2 is a possible D gene (7 bases). There are 14 residues in the CDR3. V shed 3 bases and J shed 5 bases, with 13 bases lying between them. The germline CDR1 and CDR2 sequences are MNHEY and SMNVEV (reference sequence).

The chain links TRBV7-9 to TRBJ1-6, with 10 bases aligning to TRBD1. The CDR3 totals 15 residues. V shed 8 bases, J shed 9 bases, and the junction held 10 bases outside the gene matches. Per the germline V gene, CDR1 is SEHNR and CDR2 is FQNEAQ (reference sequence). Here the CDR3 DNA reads TGTGCCAGCCATTTGGGGGGGACAGGGGCTTCACCCCTCCACTTT. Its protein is CASHLGGTGASPLHF.

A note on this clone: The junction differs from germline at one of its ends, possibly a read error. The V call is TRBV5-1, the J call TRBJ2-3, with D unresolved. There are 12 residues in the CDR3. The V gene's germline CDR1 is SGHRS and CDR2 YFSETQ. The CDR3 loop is CASRMSTDTQYF. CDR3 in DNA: TGCGCCAGCAGGATGAGCACAGATACACAGTATTTT.

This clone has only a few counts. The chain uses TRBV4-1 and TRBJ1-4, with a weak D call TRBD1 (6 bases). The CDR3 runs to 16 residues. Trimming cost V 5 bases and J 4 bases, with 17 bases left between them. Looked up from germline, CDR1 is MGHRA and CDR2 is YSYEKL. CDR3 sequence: CASSFISGAFNEKLFF. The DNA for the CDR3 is TGCGCCAGCAGCTTCATCTCAGGGGCCTTTAATGAAAAACTGTTTTTT.

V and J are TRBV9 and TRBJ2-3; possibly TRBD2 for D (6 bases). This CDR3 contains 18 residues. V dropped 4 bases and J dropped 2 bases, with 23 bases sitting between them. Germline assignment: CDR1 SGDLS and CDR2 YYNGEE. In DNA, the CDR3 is TGTGCCAGCAGCACTCGTCTCGGGACTTTCCCGCTCACAGATACGCAGTATTTT. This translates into CASSTRLGTFPLTDTQYF.

CDR3 nucleotide sequence: TGTGCCAGCAGCCCCCTTTATAACTATGGCTACACCTTC. It codes for CASSPLYNYGYTF. The chain combines TRBV11-2 with TRBJ1-2; D gene ambiguous. V lost 5 bases to trimming and J lost 1 base, with 8 bases between them. The germline V gene has CDR1 SGHAT and CDR2 FQNNGV. The CDR3 runs 13 residues.

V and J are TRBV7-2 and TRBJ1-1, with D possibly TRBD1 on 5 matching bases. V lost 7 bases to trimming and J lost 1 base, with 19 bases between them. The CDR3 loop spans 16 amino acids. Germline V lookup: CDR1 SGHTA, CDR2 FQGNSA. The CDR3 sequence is CASIQGREGWNTEAFF. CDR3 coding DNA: TGTGCCAGCATCCAAGGACGGGAGGGGTGGAACACTGAAGCTTTCTTT.

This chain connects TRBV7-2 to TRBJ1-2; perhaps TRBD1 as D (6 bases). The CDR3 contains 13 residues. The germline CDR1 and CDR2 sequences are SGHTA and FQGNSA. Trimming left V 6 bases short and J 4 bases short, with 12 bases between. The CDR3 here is CASSSTGFYGYTF. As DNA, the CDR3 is TGTGCCAGCAGTTCTACAGGGTTCTATGGCTACACCTTC.

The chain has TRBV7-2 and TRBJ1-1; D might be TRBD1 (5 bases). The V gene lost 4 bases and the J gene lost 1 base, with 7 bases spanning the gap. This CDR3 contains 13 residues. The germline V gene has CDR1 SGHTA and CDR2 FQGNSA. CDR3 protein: CASSYDRNTEAFF. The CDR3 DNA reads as TGTGCCAGCAGCTATGACAGGAACACTGAAGCTTTCTTT.

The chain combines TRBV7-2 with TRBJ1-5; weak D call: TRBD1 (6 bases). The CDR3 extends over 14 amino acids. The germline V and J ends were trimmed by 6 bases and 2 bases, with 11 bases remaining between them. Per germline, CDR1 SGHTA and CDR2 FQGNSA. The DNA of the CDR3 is TGTGCCAGCAGTCGAGGGGGTGGCAATCAGCCCCAGCATTTT. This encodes CASSRGGGNQPQHF. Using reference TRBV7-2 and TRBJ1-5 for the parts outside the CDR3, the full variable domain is GAGVSQSPSNKVTEKGKDVELRCDPISGHTALYWYRQSLGQGLEFLIYFQGNSAPDKSGLPSDRFSAERTGGSVSTLTIQRTQQEDSAVYLCASSRGGGNQPQHFGDGTRLSIL.

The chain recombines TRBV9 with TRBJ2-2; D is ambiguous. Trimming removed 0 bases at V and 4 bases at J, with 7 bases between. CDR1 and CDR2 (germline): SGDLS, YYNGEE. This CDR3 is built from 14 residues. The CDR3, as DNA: TGTGCCAGCAGCGTAGCTATCACCACCGGGGAGCTGTTTTTT. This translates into CASSVAITTGELFF.